This note documents a single T cell receptor beta chain sequence. Using immunoSEQ multiplex PCR, the repertoire was profiled, and TCRdb retains in-frame clones only, with some absent. The sample lists about 46,000 clones, 88% occurring once. The source of the sample is a study of blood T cell repertoires in COVID-19. CDR1 and CDR2 from the germline V gene are MNHNS and SASEGT. With V trimmed by 2 bases and J by 8 bases, 8 bases remained unmatched. The CDR3 has 15 amino acids. The sequence was obtained from a man aged 45-65 years with acute or convalescent COVID-19. The chain carries TRBV6-1 and TRBJ2-1; TRBD2 agrees at 8 bases. The source material was peripheral blood. Here the CDR3 DNA reads TGTGCCAGCAGTGAACTAAGCGGGAGCTCAGATGAGCAGTTCTTC. Translated, it gives CASSELSGSSDEQFF.